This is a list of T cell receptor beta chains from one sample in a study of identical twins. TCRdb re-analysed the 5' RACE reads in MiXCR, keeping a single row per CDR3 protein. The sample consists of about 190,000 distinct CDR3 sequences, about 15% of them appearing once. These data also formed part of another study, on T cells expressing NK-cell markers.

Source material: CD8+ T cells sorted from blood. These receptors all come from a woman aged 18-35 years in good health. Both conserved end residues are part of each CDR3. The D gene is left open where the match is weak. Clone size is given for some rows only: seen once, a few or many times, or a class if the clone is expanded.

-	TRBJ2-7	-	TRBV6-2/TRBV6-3	CASSRTIRTYEQYF	TGTGCCAGCAGCCGGACTATTAGAACCTACGAGCAGTACTTC
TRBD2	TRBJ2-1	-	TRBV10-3	CAISRRLAGLPYNEQFF	TGTGCCATCAGCAGACGACTGGCGGGACTACCTTACAATGAGCAGTTCTTC
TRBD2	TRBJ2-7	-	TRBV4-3	CASSQNPLAGTYEQYF	TGCGCCAGCAGCCAAAACCCACTAGCGGGGACCTACGAGCAGTACTTC
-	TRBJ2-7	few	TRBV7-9	CASSFKTAYEQYF	TGTGCCAGCAGCTTCAAGACTGCTTACGAGCAGTACTTC
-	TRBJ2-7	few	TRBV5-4	CASRQNPGDVGEQYF	TGTGCCAGCAGACAGAACCCAGGGGATGTGGGAGAGCAGTACTTC
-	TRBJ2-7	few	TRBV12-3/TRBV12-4	CASSLEYEQYF	TGTGCCAGCAGTTTAGAGTACGAGCAGTACTTC
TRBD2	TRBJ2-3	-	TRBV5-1	CASSLVAGGPWDTQYF	TGCGCCAGCAGCTTGGTGGCGGGGGGGCCTTGGGATACGCAGTATTTT
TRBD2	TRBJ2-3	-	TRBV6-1	CASSDVAGLFPDTQYF	TGTGCCAGCAGTGACGTAGCGGGACTCTTTCCAGATACGCAGTATTTT
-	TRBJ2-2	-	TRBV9	CASSGAGGQAGELFF	TGTGCCAGCAGCGGAGCTGGAGGGCAGGCCGGGGAGCTGTTTTTT
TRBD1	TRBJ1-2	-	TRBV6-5	CASSYLGQGNYGYTF	TGTGCCAGCAGTTACTTAGGACAGGGGAACTATGGCTACACCTTC
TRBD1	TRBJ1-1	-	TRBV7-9	CASSDQAGTVNTEAFF	TGTGCCAGCAGCGATCAAGCCGGGACAGTGAACACTGAAGCTTTCTTT
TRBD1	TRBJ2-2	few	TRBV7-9	CASSHYNRGSTGELFF	TGTGCCAGCAGCCATTATAACAGGGGTTCGACCGGGGAGCTGTTTTTT
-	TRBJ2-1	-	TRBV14	CASSQMNRNEQFF	TGTGCCAGCAGCCAAATGAACCGCAATGAGCAGTTCTTC
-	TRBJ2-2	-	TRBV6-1	CALRGSGELFF	TGTGCCCTTCGGGGCAGCGGGGAGCTGTTTTTT
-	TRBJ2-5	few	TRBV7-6	CASSFLWTEKETQYF	TGTGCCAGCAGCTTTCTCTGGACAGAGAAAGAGACCCAGTACTTC
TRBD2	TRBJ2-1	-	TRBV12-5	CASGQREGSYNEQFF	TGTGCTAGTGGCCAGCGGGAGGGATCCTACAATGAGCAGTTCTTC
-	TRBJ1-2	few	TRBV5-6	CASSPWGDYGYTF	TGTGCCAGCAGCCCGTGGGGGGACTATGGCTACACCTTC
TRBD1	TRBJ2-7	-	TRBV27	CASSHVPGQGPSSYEQYF	TGTGCCAGCAGTCATGTCCCGGGACAGGGGCCGAGCTCCTACGAGCAGTACTTC
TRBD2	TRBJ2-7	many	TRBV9	CASSSAGGAYEQYF	TGTGCCAGCAGCTCAGCGGGAGGGGCCTACGAGCAGTACTTC
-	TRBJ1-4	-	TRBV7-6	CASSPRGSDEKLFF	TGTGCCAGCAGCCCTCGGGGGTCCGATGAAAAACTGTTTTTT
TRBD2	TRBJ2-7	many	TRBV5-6	CASTRTSGNYEQYF	TGTGCCAGCACCCGGACTAGCGGGAACTACGAGCAGTACTTC
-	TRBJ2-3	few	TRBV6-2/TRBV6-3	CASGRFGARPSTDTQYF	TGTGCCAGCGGGCGATTTGGGGCACGTCCCAGCACAGATACGCAGTATTTT
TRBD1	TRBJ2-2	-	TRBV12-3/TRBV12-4	CASSLPTGVTGELFF	TGTGCCAGCAGTTTACCCACAGGGGTGACCGGGGAGCTGTTTTTT
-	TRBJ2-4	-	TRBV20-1	CSARQLAKNIQYF	TGCAGTGCACGACAGCTAGCCAAAAACATTCAGTACTTC
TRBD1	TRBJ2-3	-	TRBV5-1	CASSLVDRGTDTQYF	TGCGCCAGCAGCTTGGTAGACAGGGGAACAGATACGCAGTATTTT
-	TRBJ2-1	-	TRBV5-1	CASSGDKSSYNEQFF	TGCGCCAGCAGCGGAGACAAGAGCTCCTACAATGAGCAGTTCTTC
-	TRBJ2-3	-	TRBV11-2	CASSLVLTGPNTDTQYF	TGTGCCAGCAGCTTAGTCCTCACTGGACCGAACACAGATACGCAGTATTTT